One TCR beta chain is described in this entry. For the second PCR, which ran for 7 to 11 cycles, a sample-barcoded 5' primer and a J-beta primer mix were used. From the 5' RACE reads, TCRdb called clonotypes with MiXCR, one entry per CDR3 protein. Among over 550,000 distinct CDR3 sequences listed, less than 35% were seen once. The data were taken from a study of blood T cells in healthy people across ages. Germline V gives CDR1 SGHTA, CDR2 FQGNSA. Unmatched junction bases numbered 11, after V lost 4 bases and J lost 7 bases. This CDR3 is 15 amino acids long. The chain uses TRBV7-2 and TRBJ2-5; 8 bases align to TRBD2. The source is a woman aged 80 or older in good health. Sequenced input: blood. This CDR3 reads CASSSPGGGRWTQYF. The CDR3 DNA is TGTGCCAGCAGCTCACCCGGGGGGGGACGTTGGACCCAGTACTTC.